A selection of T cell receptor beta chains follows, all from one sample in a study of early T cells in non-severe SARS-CoV-2 infection. Each CDR3 protein is one row after TCRdb ran MiXCR on the 5' RACE reads. The sample has tens of thousands of distinct CDR3 sequences; 9.5% to 15% are singletons. The material sequenced was whole blood. The receptors come from an adult who was a healthcare worker with PCR-confirmed SARS-CoV-2 infection or an uninfected control (not recorded which). CDR3s include the opening cysteine and the closing phenylalanine or tryptophan. The D gene is left open where the match is weak. The size field is filled for only some rows; it gives once, few, many or a size class.

clone size,J gene,V gene,D gene,CDR3 protein,CDR3 DNA
NA,TRBJ2-7,TRBV28,NA,CASRPDFVSYEQYF,TGTGCCAGCAGACCGGACTTCGTCTCCTACGAGCAGTACTTC
many,TRBJ2-7,TRBV4-1,NA,CASSSTGVYEQYF,TGCGCCAGCAGCTCGACGGGAGTTTACGAGCAGTACTTC
many,TRBJ2-1,TRBV12-3/TRBV12-4,TRBD2,CASTAGAGYNEQFF,TGTGCCAGCACCGCGGGAGCGGGATACAATGAGCAGTTCTTC
many,TRBJ1-3,TRBV7-8,TRBD1,CASSPRTGGFENTIYF,TGTGCCAGCAGCCCTCGGACAGGGGGATTCGAAAACACCATATATTTT
many,TRBJ2-1,TRBV29-1,TRBD1,CSVELGRGSVNEQFF,TGCAGCGTTGAATTGGGCAGGGGGTCTGTGAATGAGCAGTTCTTC
NA,TRBJ2-2,TRBV29-1,NA,CSVERDTEGGELFF,TGCAGCGTTGAAAGAGACACTGAAGGCGGGGAGCTGTTTTTT
many,TRBJ1-1,TRBV5-4,NA,CAIQGTGTEAFF,TGTGCCATCCAGGGTACAGGCACTGAAGCTTTCTTT
NA,TRBJ1-1,TRBV10-1,NA,CATPPHGAEAFF,TGCGCCACCCCCCCACACGGGGCGGAAGCTTTCTTT
many,TRBJ2-5,TRBV10-3,TRBD2,CAIQRGSGGKETQYF,TGTGCCATCCAAAGAGGGAGCGGGGGAAAAGAGACCCAGTACTTC
NA,TRBJ2-7,TRBV7-2,TRBD2,CASSISGVYEQYF,TGTGCCAGCAGCATAAGCGGGGTCTACGAGCAGTACTTC
NA,TRBJ1-5,TRBV5-1,NA,CASSFSGAEGQPQHF,TGCGCCAGCAGCTTCTCAGGGGCGGAGGGTCAGCCCCAGCATTTT
NA,TRBJ2-3,TRBV20-1,TRBD2,CSARHSSGRGDTQYF,TGCAGTGCTAGGCACTCTAGCGGGAGGGGCGATACGCAGTATTTT
many,TRBJ1-3,TRBV7-9,NA,CASNGGGPSGNTIYF,TGTGCCAGCAACGGGGGAGGGCCGTCTGGAAACACCATATATTTT
NA,TRBJ2-2,TRBV7-8,NA,CASSLLGNTGELFF,TGTGCCAGCAGCTTATTAGGAAACACCGGGGAGCTGTTTTTT
NA,TRBJ2-2,TRBV5-1,TRBD1,CTSSLRSTGDTGELFF,TGCACCAGCAGCTTGCGGTCGACAGGGGACACCGGGGAGCTGTTTTTT
many,TRBJ2-1,TRBV19,TRBD1,CASSSPGQGKNEQFF,TGTGCCAGTAGTTCCCCAGGACAGGGCAAGAATGAGCAGTTCTTC
many,TRBJ1-6,TRBV10-3,NA,CAISDPPGALLHF,TGTGCCATCAGTGACCCCCCTGGGGCCTTACTCCACTTT
many,TRBJ1-6,TRBV7-9,NA,CASSSGGGSPLHF,TGTGCCAGCAGCTCCGGAGGGGGTTCACCCCTCCACTTT
NA,TRBJ1-1,TRBV29-1,NA,CSVGSADTEAFF,TGCAGCGTTGGGAGTGCAGACACTGAAGCTTTCTTT
many,TRBJ1-5,TRBV6-1,TRBD1,CASRLDRASNQPQHF,TGTGCCAGCCGTCTGGACAGGGCTAGCAATCAGCCCCAGCATTTT
NA,TRBJ2-5,TRBV7-2,NA,CASRRDAGPAETQYF,TGTGCCAGCAGGCGAGACGCGGGCCCGGCGGAGACCCAGTACTTC
NA,TRBJ2-5,TRBV18,NA,CASSPRGGETQYF,TGTGCCAGCTCACCCCGAGGAGGAGAGACCCAGTACTTC
many,TRBJ1-1,TRBV30,NA,CAWSGQAHTEAFF,TGTGCCTGGAGTGGACAGGCCCACACTGAAGCTTTCTTT
many,TRBJ2-1,TRBV27,NA,CASSFPGHSVNEQFF,TGTGCCAGCAGTTTCCCGGGACATTCTGTCAATGAGCAGTTCTTC
NA,TRBJ1-3,TRBV5-1,TRBD1,CASSLDRGQRNTIYF,TGCGCCAGCAGTCTGGACAGGGGGCAGCGAAACACCATATATTTT
NA,TRBJ2-7,TRBV6-6,TRBD2,CASTIKLPSGSGRNEQYF,TGTGCCAGCACCATTAAGCTGCCTAGCGGGAGCGGTCGCAACGAGCAGTACTTC
NA,TRBJ2-1,TRBV3-1,NA,CASSQPGSNEQFF,TGTGCCAGCAGCCAGCCCGGTAGTAATGAGCAGTTCTTC
NA,TRBJ2-7,TRBV12-3/TRBV12-4,NA,CASSFSAHEQYF,TGTGCCAGCAGTTTTTCGGCCCACGAGCAGTACTTC
many,TRBJ1-2,TRBV29-1,NA,CSVDRDTSNYGYTF,TGCAGCGTGGACCGGGACACGAGTAACTATGGCTACACCTTC
NA,TRBJ2-7,TRBV19,NA,CASSFRDGGIYEQYF,TGTGCCAGTAGTTTCCGGGACGGAGGAATCTACGAGCAGTACTTC
NA,TRBJ2-1,TRBV5-1,TRBD2,CASSLRGGEGGPNEQFF,TGCGCCAGCAGCTTACGAGGCGGGGAGGGAGGACCCAATGAGCAGTTCTTC
few,TRBJ2-1,TRBV6-5,NA,CASRLQGRSYNEQFF,TGTGCCAGCCGCTTACAGGGTCGCTCCTACAATGAGCAGTTCTTC
many,TRBJ2-5,TRBV5-6,NA,CASSLGLWETQYF,TGTGCCAGCAGCTTGGGCCTGTGGGAGACCCAGTACTTC
many,TRBJ1-1,TRBV11-3,NA,CASSLEGTSKAEAFF,TGTGCCAGCAGCTTAGAAGGGACCAGCAAGGCTGAAGCTTTCTTT
few,TRBJ1-6,TRBV6-5,TRBD1,CASSYRRTGKGNSPLHF,TGTGCCAGCAGTTACAGGCGGACAGGGAAGGGTAATTCACCCCTCCACTTT
many,TRBJ2-1,TRBV27,NA,CASSVGGPIGEQFF,TGTGCCAGCAGTGTCGGAGGGCCTATTGGTGAGCAGTTCTTC
few,TRBJ2-2,TRBV12-3/TRBV12-4,TRBD1,CASSPTGVTGELFF,TGTGCCAGCAGTCCTACAGGGGTCACCGGGGAGCTGTTTTTT
many,TRBJ2-7,TRBV29-1,NA,CSAERRTASSYEQYF,TGCAGCGCCGAACGACGGACAGCCAGCTCCTACGAGCAGTACTTC
NA,TRBJ1-5,TRBV6-1,TRBD1,CATRGDRVEREPQHF,TGTGCCACCCGGGGGGACAGGGTGGAAAGGGAGCCCCAGCATTTT
many,TRBJ2-1,TRBV12-3/TRBV12-4,TRBD1,CASSQRTGGFNEQFF,TGTGCCAGCAGCCAACGGACAGGGGGCTTCAATGAGCAGTTCTTC
once,TRBJ1-5,TRBV11-2,NA,CASSTGVRDHQPQHF,TGTGCCAGCAGCACCGGGGTTCGGGACCATCAGCCCCAGCATTTT